This is a list of T cell receptor beta chains from one sample in a study of CD8+CD57+ T cells in acquired aplastic anemia. In TCRdb, the reads were re-called with MiXCR into one record per CDR3 protein. The sample yields about 20,000 distinct CDR3 sequences, about two fifths seen once. Material: CD8+CD57+ T cells sorted from PBMCs. These receptors all stem from a human donor with aplastic anemia. Both conserved end residues are part of each CDR3. The order of the fields is D gene, J gene, V gene, clone size, CDR3 protein, CDR3 DNA. The D gene is left open where the match is weak. Size values are once, few and many counts, or a class for expanded clones, and some rows have none.

TRBD2,TRBJ2-5,TRBV7-9,many,CASSPPGTSGPQETQYF,TGTGCCAGCAGCCCCCCCGGGACTAGCGGTCCCCAAGAGACCCAGTACTTC
TRBD2,TRBJ2-3,TRBV6-4,many,CASSPTSGGTDTQYF,TGTGCCAGCAGCCCAACTAGCGGGGGGACAGATACGCAGTATTTT
.,TRBJ2-2,TRBV5-6,many,CASSFRVNTGELFF,TGTGCCAGCAGCTTCCGGGTGAACACCGGGGAGCTGTTTTTT
.,TRBJ1-4,TRBV29-1,.,CSVEAPAGDGKLFF,TGCAGCGTTGAGGCCCCTGCAGGGGACGGAAAACTGTTTTTT
.,TRBJ2-2,TRBV6-4,.,CASRKIGDTRELFF,TGTGCCAGCCGTAAGATAGGGGACACTAGGGAGCTGTTTTTT
TRBD1,TRBJ1-6,TRBV5-8,few,CASSQPLGQNSYNSPLHF,TGTGCCAGCAGCCAACCACTGGGACAGAACTCCTATAATTCACCCCTCCACTTT
.,TRBJ2-5,TRBV12-3/TRBV12-4,few,CASSPRLSSRETQYF,TGTGCCAGCAGTCCCCGTCTGTCTAGCCGAGAGACCCAGTACTTC
TRBD1,TRBJ2-2,TRBV6-5,once,CASKRTGGEETGELFF,TGTGCCAGCAAGCGTACAGGGGGCGAAGAGACCGGGGAGCTGTTTTTT
TRBD2,TRBJ2-5,TRBV6-1,.,CASSEATSGPQETQYF,TGTGCCAGCAGTGAGGCGACTAGCGGTCCCCAAGAGACCCAGTACTTC
.,TRBJ1-3,TRBV20-1,few,CSASGERDSGNTIYF,TGCAGTGCTAGCGGGGAGAGAGACTCTGGAAACACCATATATTTT
.,TRBJ2-7,TRBV6-4,medium-sized,CASSPGPSNEQYF,TGTGCCAGCAGTCCCGGGCCCTCGAACGAGCAGTACTTC
TRBD2,TRBJ2-1,TRBV20-1,few,CSARDPSGGDNEQFF,TGCAGTGCTAGAGATCCGAGCGGGGGGGACAATGAGCAGTTCTTC
.,TRBJ2-5,TRBV14,few,CASSQENEKETQYF,TGTGCCAGCAGCCAAGAAAATGAAAAAGAGACCCAGTACTTC
TRBD1,TRBJ2-7,TRBV5-4,few,CASSGQGVGDEQYF,TGTGCCAGCAGCGGACAGGGCGTTGGAGACGAGCAGTACTTC
.,TRBJ2-7,TRBV27,.,CASSLAGSGEQYF,TGTGCCAGCAGTTTGGCAGGATCAGGCGAGCAGTACTTC
TRBD2,TRBJ2-1,TRBV4-1,.,CASSQSPLAGIDEQFF,TGCGCCAGCAGCCAATCCCCACTAGCGGGGATCGATGAGCAGTTCTTC
.,TRBJ1-4,TRBV12-3/TRBV12-4,.,CASSLTHGGASNEKLFF,TGTGCCAGCAGTTTAACCCACGGGGGGGCCTCTAATGAAAAACTGTTTTTT
.,TRBJ2-5,TRBV20-1,.,CSAGLGGRDQETQYF,TGCAGTGCGGGGCTCGGGGGCCGTGACCAAGAGACCCAGTACTTC
.,TRBJ1-2,TRBV10-2,.,CASRVPPQDLTF,TGCGCCAGCAGGGTCCCCCCCCAGGATCTCACCTTC
.,TRBJ2-7,TRBV29-1,.,CSAQGDIYEQYF,TGCAGCGCTCAAGGGGACATCTACGAGCAGTACTTC
.,TRBJ1-6,TRBV6-6,few,CASSSSGREYNSPLHF,TGTGCCAGCAGTTCGTCCGGGAGGGAGTATAATTCACCCCTCCACTTT
.,TRBJ1-2,TRBV19,.,CASSVSAGYTF,TGTGCCAGTAGTGTGAGCGCTGGCTACACCTTC
TRBD2,TRBJ2-7,TRBV7-6,few,CASSWTSGSGEQYF,TGTGCCAGCAGCTGGACTAGCGGGAGTGGGGAGCAGTACTTC
TRBD1,TRBJ2-3,TRBV7-2,once,CAGSGPGTASTDTQYF,TGTGCCGGCAGCGGACCCGGGACAGCGAGCACAGATACGCAGTATTTT
TRBD1,TRBJ1-2,TRBV19,few,CASSIDGAGGGGYTF,TGTGCCAGTAGTATAGATGGTGCAGGGGGCGGTGGCTACACCTTC
.,TRBJ2-6,TRBV7-7,.,CASSFAGANVLTF,TGTGCTAGCAGCTTTGCTGGGGCCAACGTCCTGACTTTC
.,TRBJ2-4,TRBV7-9,few,CASNPGGAGDNIQYF,TGTGCCAGCAACCCGGGGGGCGCAGGGGATAACATTCAGTACTTC
.,TRBJ1-4,TRBV7-8,few,CASSLGREEAYNEKLFF,TGTGCCAGCAGCTTAGGTCGGGAGGAGGCCTACAATGAAAAACTGTTTTTT
.,TRBJ1-6,TRBV12-3/TRBV12-4,.,CASSQGRSPLHF,TGTGCCAGCAGCCAGGGAAGGTCACCCCTCCACTTT
.,TRBJ1-2,TRBV20-1,few,CSARDSKGDYGYTF,TGCAGTGCTAGAGATTCGAAGGGGGACTATGGCTACACCTTC
.,TRBJ1-4,TRBV20-1,.,CSASDEKLFF,TGCAGTGCCTCGGACGAAAAACTGTTTTTT
.,TRBJ1-2,TRBV7-8,.,CASSLGSGWKGANYGYTF,TGTGCCAGCAGCTTAGGCTCCGGGTGGAAAGGAGCTAACTATGGCTACACCTTC
.,TRBJ2-7,TRBV6-1,.,CASSESSYEQYF,TGTGCCAGCAGTGAAAGCTCCTACGAGCAGTACTTC
.,TRBJ2-7,TRBV5-1,many,CASSSAEGLYEQYF,TGCGCCAGCAGCTCGGCAGAAGGACTCTACGAGCAGTACTTC
.,TRBJ2-5,TRBV6-4,.,CASSDGTQETQYF,TGTGCCAGCAGTGACGGGACACAAGAGACCCAGTACTTC
.,TRBJ2-3,TRBV9,.,CASSVVLTDTQYF,TGTGCCAGCAGCGTAGTACTTACAGATACGCAGTATTTT
TRBD1,TRBJ2-7,TRBV20-1,many,CSARDRTGGSWSHEQYF,TGCAGTGCTAGAGATCGGACAGGGGGCTCGTGGTCGCACGAGCAGTACTTC
TRBD1,TRBJ2-1,TRBV10-2,.,CASIPGQGYNEQFF,TGCGCCAGTATTCCGGGACAGGGTTACAATGAGCAGTTCTTC
.,TRBJ2-3,TRBV20-1,many,CSARERSGTQYF,TGCAGTGCTAGAGAGAGGTCAGGTACGCAGTATTTT
.,TRBJ1-1,TRBV2,.,CARGRELVTEAFF,TGTGCCAGAGGCAGGGAATTGGTAACTGAAGCTTTCTTT
.,TRBJ1-2,TRBV19,.,CASSIVRGTYGYTF,TGTGCCAGTAGTATCGTACGGGGGACCTATGGCTACACCTTC
.,TRBJ1-1,TRBV29-1,many,CSVESENSEAFF,TGCAGCGTTGAAAGCGAAAACAGTGAAGCTTTCTTT
TRBD1,TRBJ2-1,TRBV20-1,few,CSATRQGPYNEQFF,TGCAGTGCTACAAGACAGGGGCCCTACAATGAGCAGTTCTTC
.,TRBJ2-3,TRBV19,few,CASSIDWWDTQYF,TGTGCCAGTAGTATAGATTGGTGGGATACGCAGTATTTT
.,TRBJ2-7,TRBV10-2,.,CASSESGFYEQYF,TGCGCCAGCAGTGAGTCGGGTTTCTACGAGCAGTACTTC
.,TRBJ1-6,TRBV2,few,CASSVSPETYNSPLHF,TGTGCCAGCAGTGTTTCCCCCGAGACCTATAATTCACCCCTCCACTTT
.,TRBJ2-3,TRBV29-1,.,CGVGGGGPGGYEDTQYF,TGCGGCGTTGGGGGGGGGGGTCCGGGGGGCTATGAGGATACGCAGTATTTT
.,TRBJ1-5,TRBV7-2,.,CASSLQGFGSNQPQHF,TGTGCCAGCAGCTTACAGGGATTTGGGAGCAATCAGCCCCAGCATTTT
.,TRBJ1-5,TRBV2,.,CASSGRVGNQPQHF,TGTGCCAGCAGCGGCCGGGTAGGCAATCAGCCCCAGCATTTT
TRBD1,TRBJ2-1,TRBV20-1,.,CSARGYRGREQFF,TGCAGTGCTAGAGGCTACAGGGGGCGTGAGCAGTTCTTC
.,TRBJ1-1,TRBV10-3,.,CAISESKEIMNTEAFF,TGTGCCATCAGTGAGTCGAAGGAGATAATGAACACTGAAGCTTTCTTT
.,TRBJ2-7,TRBV7-9,.,CASSQNRGGLYEQYF,TGTGCCAGCAGCCAAAACAGGGGGGGGCTCTACGAGCAGTACTTC